These T cell receptor beta chains were read from a single sample in a study of glioma-infiltrating T cells. TCRdb re-analysed the multiplex PCR reads in MiXCR, keeping a single row per CDR3 protein. Of under 200,000 distinct CDR3 sequences listed, roughly two fifths are singletons. The sequencing input was glioma tissue, nonneoplastic brain tissue, or PBMCs (not recorded which). The receptors derive from a human donor with low-grade glioma or glioblastoma, undergoing nonglioma brain surgery, or in good health (not recorded which). Each CDR3 is given with its conserved first and last residue. A D gene is named only where the DNA matches it firmly. A clone size is listed for some rows: how often the clone was seen (once, few, many), or a class if it is expanded.

v_call	j_call	clone_size	d_call	cdr3_aa	cdr3_nt
TRBV2	TRBJ2-1	NA	NA	CARQGKGAYNEQFF	TGTGCCAGACAAGGGAAGGGGGCCTACAATGAGCAGTTCTTC
TRBV7-6	TRBJ1-4	few	NA	CASSTAATNEKLFF	TGTGCCAGCAGCACCGCTGCAACTAATGAAAAACTGTTTTTT
TRBV27	TRBJ2-7	many	NA	CASRQTYVAYEQYF	TGTGCCAGCAGACAAACGTACGTCGCCTACGAGCAGTACTTC
TRBV5-4	TRBJ2-5	NA	NA	CASSLVRQGETQYF	TGTGCCAGCAGCTTGGTTCGGCAGGGTGAGACCCAGTACTTC
TRBV14	TRBJ2-2	NA	NA	CASSQDLDGELFF	TGTGCCAGCAGCCAAGATCTGGACGGGGAGCTGTTTTTT
TRBV18	TRBJ2-1	many	NA	CASSTRGSYNEQFF	TGTGCCAGCAGTACCCGCGGGTCCTACAATGAGCAGTTCTTC
TRBV27	TRBJ2-7	many	NA	CASGFRGAYEQYF	TGTGCCAGCGGTTTTAGGGGCGCCTACGAGCAGTACTTC
TRBV12-3/TRBV12-4	TRBJ2-3	few	TRBD2	CASSLWEGKDTQYF	TGTGCCAGCAGCCTCTGGGAGGGAAAAGATACGCAGTATTTT
TRBV6-1	TRBJ2-5	once	NA	CVSIAGQETQYF	TGTGTTAGCATTGCAGGGCAAGAGACCCAGTACTTC
TRBV28	TRBJ1-1	many	TRBD1	CASSLGTETYMNTEAFF	TGTGCCAGCAGTTTAGGGACAGAAACTTACATGAACACTGAAGCTTTCTTT
TRBV2	TRBJ2-2	NA	NA	CASSVARNTGELFF	TGTGCCAGCAGTGTAGCGCGGAACACCGGGGAGCTGTTTTTT
TRBV19	TRBJ2-7	many	TRBD2	CASSILAGEQYF	TGTGCCAGTAGTATATTAGCGGGGGAGCAGTACTTC
TRBV7-9	TRBJ2-3	NA	NA	CASSSHKGEGNTDTQYF	TGTGCCAGCAGCTCCCACAAGGGGGAGGGCAACACAGATACGCAGTATTTT
TRBV28	TRBJ2-1	many	NA	CASSLLGSYNEQFF	TGTGCCAGCAGCCTCCTCGGCAGCTACAATGAGCAGTTCTTC
TRBV6-6	TRBJ2-1	many	TRBD2	CASSYRPGLAGADEQFF	TGTGCCAGCAGTTACCGCCCCGGACTAGCGGGAGCTGACGAGCAGTTCTTC
TRBV6-1	TRBJ2-3	many	NA	CASSIDNTDTQYF	TGTGCCAGCAGCATTGACAACACAGATACGCAGTATTTT
TRBV28	TRBJ2-2	many	NA	CVSWRAPRELFF	TGTGTCTCCTGGCGGGCCCCTCGGGAGCTGTTTTTT
TRBV6-1	TRBJ2-7	many	TRBD2	CASSRERLAGHEQYF	TGTGCCAGCAGTCGCGAAAGACTAGCGGGACACGAGCAGTACTTC
TRBV6-1	TRBJ1-1	NA	NA	CASSPPTNYTEAFF	TGTGCCAGTAGCCCCCCGACGAATTACACTGAAGCTTTCTTT
TRBV7-9	TRBJ2-6	once	NA	CASSLSGSYNVLTF	TGTGCCAGCAGCTTATCAGGTTCCTACAACGTCCTGACTTTC
TRBV6-2/TRBV6-3	TRBJ2-7	NA	TRBD2	CAISERDIYEQYF	TGTGCCATCAGTGAGCGGGATATCTACGAGCAGTACTTC
TRBV27	TRBJ2-2	NA	TRBD2	CASRASGFTGELFF	TGTGCCAGCAGAGCTAGCGGGTTCACCGGGGAGCTGTTTTTT
TRBV6-1	TRBJ2-1	many	NA	CASTPDSHSSYNEQFF	TGTGCCAGCACTCCGGACTCCCATAGCTCCTACAATGAGCAGTTCTTC
TRBV7-2	TRBJ1-6	many	TRBD1	CASSSRQGPRSYNSPLHF	TGTGCCAGCAGCTCTCGACAGGGTCCTCGCTCCTATAATTCACCCCTCCACTTT
TRBV24-1	TRBJ2-1	NA	NA	CATIGERNKQFF	TGTGCCACCATTGGTGAGAGAAATAAGCAGTTCTTC
TRBV27	TRBJ2-1	NA	TRBD2	CASSLSTHSGRASEQFF	TGTGCCAGCAGTTTATCGACGCATAGCGGGAGGGCTTCTGAGCAGTTCTTC
TRBV29-1	TRBJ2-1	few	NA	CSGAGTSYNEQFF	TGCAGCGGGGCCGGGACCTCCTACAATGAGCAGTTCTTC
TRBV24-1	TRBJ2-3	NA	NA	CSTSDLAAINTDTQYF	TGTTCCACCAGTGATTTGGCAGCTATTAACACAGATACGCAGTATTTT
TRBV28	TRBJ1-4	NA	NA	CASRQRDTINEKLFF	TGTGCCAGCAGACAACGGGACACCATCAATGAAAAACTGTTTTTT
TRBV28	TRBJ2-7	NA	NA	CVSSLGRYHEQYF	TGTGTCAGCAGTTTGGGACGATACCACGAGCAGTACTTC
TRBV2	TRBJ1-5	NA	NA	CAIHGPTQPQHF	TGTGCCATCCACGGGCCAACCCAGCCCCAGCATTTT
TRBV5-1	TRBJ2-2	NA	NA	CASSPVADGELFF	TGCGCCAGCAGCCCTGTAGCGGATGGGGAGCTGTTTTTT
TRBV6-1	TRBJ1-1	many	TRBD1	CASGRSGGWSTEAFF	TGTGCCAGCGGGAGGTCAGGGGGCTGGAGCACTGAAGCTTTCTTT
TRBV19	TRBJ2-2	few	NA	CASSIVGSLNTGELFF	TGTGCCAGTAGTATAGTTGGTTCTCTGAACACCGGGGAGCTGTTTTTT
TRBV5-4	TRBJ2-7	few	TRBD2	CASRTTDSGSDEQYF	TGTGCCAGCAGGACGACCGATAGCGGGAGCGACGAGCAGTACTTC
TRBV4-1	TRBJ2-3	once	NA	CASSHHLVDVSDTQYF	TGCGCCAGCAGCCATCACCTAGTGGATGTATCAGATACGCAGTATTTT
TRBV6-1	TRBJ2-3	NA	TRBD2	CASRGLAPRTDTQYF	TGTGCCAGCAGGGGACTAGCCCCTAGAACAGATACGCAGTATTTT
TRBV11-2	TRBJ2-3	many	NA	CASSLAGSGLSTDTQYF	TGTGCCAGCAGCTTAGCGGGTAGCGGACTCTCCACAGATACGCAGTATTTT
TRBV20-1	TRBJ2-1	many	TRBD2	CSATKGLAVTYNEQFF	TGCAGTGCTACCAAAGGACTAGCGGTTACCTACAATGAGCAGTTCTTC
TRBV18	TRBJ2-7	NA	NA	CASSVVSYQQYF	TGTGCCAGCAGCGTGGTGAGTTACCAGCAGTACTTC
TRBV3-1	TRBJ2-3	NA	TRBD2	CASSQEGGSLTDTQYF	TGTGCCAGCAGCCAAGAGGGCGGGAGTTTAACAGATACGCAGTATTTT
TRBV27	TRBJ2-5	NA	NA	CASRFCAGETQYF	TGTGCCAGCCGGTTTTGTGCCGGAGAGACCCAGTACTTC
TRBV7-2	TRBJ2-7	many	TRBD1	CASSTSGTGNYEQYF	TGTGCCAGCAGCACCTCCGGGACAGGGAACTACGAGCAGTACTTC
TRBV6-6	TRBJ2-3	NA	TRBD2	CDTQLAGSTDKQYF	TGTGACACCCAACTAGCGGGAAGCACAGATAAGCAGTATTTT
TRBV2	TRBJ2-5	many	NA	CASRGDTQETQYF	TGTGCCAGCAGGGGGGATACACAAGAGACCCAGTACTTC
TRBV3-1	TRBJ2-2	many	NA	CASSPTVTGELFF	TGTGCCAGCAGCCCGACAGTCACCGGGGAGCTGTTTTTT
TRBV6-1	TRBJ1-1	NA	NA	CASRDGLTEAFF	TGTGCCAGCAGAGATGGGCTGACTGAAGCTTTCTTT
TRBV29-1	TRBJ1-2	NA	TRBD1	CSFDTGTGGWSYGYTF	TGCAGCTTTGACACCGGGACAGGGGGCTGGAGCTATGGCTACACCTTC
TRBV27	TRBJ2-3	many	NA	CASSLRLPQGPTDTQYF	TGTGCCAGCAGTTTAAGGTTGCCCCAGGGACCCACAGATACGCAGTATTTT
TRBV2	TRBJ1-5	many	NA	CASRLNQPQHF	TGTGCCAGCAGACTAAATCAGCCCCAGCATTTT
TRBV20-1	TRBJ2-3	many	TRBD1	CSARSKQGLSDTQYF	TGCAGTGCTAGATCCAAACAGGGGTTGTCAGATACGCAGTATTTT
TRBV20-1	TRBJ2-7	NA	NA	CSAGGAQEEQYF	TGCAGTGCCGGCGGGGCTCAGGAAGAGCAGTACTTC
TRBV19	TRBJ1-1	NA	TRBD1	CASTAGTVNTEAFF	TGTGCCAGTACAGCCGGGACAGTGAACACTGAAGCTTTCTTT
TRBV7-9	TRBJ1-2	many	TRBD1	CASSLSGTGFGYTF	TGTGCCAGCAGCTTATCCGGGACAGGGTTTGGCTACACCTTC
TRBV27	TRBJ1-2	many	NA	CASKEGQLNYGYTF	TGTGCCAGCAAGGAAGGACAGTTAAACTATGGCTACACCTTC
TRBV5-1	TRBJ1-5	NA	NA	CASSPDGRQPQHF	TGCGCCAGCAGCCCGGACGGCAGGCAGCCCCAGCATTTT
TRBV20-1	TRBJ2-7	many	TRBD2	CSAGRDGSYEQYF	TGCAGTGCTGGGAGGGACGGGTCCTACGAGCAGTACTTC
TRBV29-1	TRBJ2-3	few	NA	CSVEDSRGIDHRYTQYF	TGCAGCGTTGAAGATAGTAGGGGGATAGATCACAGATACACGCAGTATTTT
TRBV27	TRBJ2-5	many	NA	CASSLLGGETQYF	TGTGCCAGCAGTTTATTAGGTGGAGAGACCCAGTACTTC